This T cell receptor (beta chain) was captured by sequencing in a study of metastatic and nonmetastatic thyroid tumors. Original handling: The study took CDR3 differences across clinicopathological groups and made a distant-metastasis classifier for papillary thyroid cancer from them. TCRdb used MiXCR to call clones anew from the PCR reads. The V and J calls follow TCRdb's processing rather than the paper's. The table shows roughly 25,000 clones, with more than 20% occurring only once. All patients were untreated before thyroid surgery. This clone was found many times. CDR1 is DFQATT, CDR2 SNEGSKA, per germline (reference sequence). The V end lost 3 bases, the J end lost 8 bases, and 10 bases lay between the germline ends. This CDR3 has 12 residues.

This TCR derives from a male donor with papillary thyroid cancer or a benign thyroid nodule (not recorded which). Some clones in this sample may be carry-over from other donors' samples. The specimen sequenced was tumor tissue. V and J are TRBV20-1 and TRBJ1-4; D gene unclear. The CDR3: CSARWVGEKLFF. The CDR3 coding sequence is TGCAGTGCTAGGTGGGTAGGGGAAAAACTGTTTTTT.